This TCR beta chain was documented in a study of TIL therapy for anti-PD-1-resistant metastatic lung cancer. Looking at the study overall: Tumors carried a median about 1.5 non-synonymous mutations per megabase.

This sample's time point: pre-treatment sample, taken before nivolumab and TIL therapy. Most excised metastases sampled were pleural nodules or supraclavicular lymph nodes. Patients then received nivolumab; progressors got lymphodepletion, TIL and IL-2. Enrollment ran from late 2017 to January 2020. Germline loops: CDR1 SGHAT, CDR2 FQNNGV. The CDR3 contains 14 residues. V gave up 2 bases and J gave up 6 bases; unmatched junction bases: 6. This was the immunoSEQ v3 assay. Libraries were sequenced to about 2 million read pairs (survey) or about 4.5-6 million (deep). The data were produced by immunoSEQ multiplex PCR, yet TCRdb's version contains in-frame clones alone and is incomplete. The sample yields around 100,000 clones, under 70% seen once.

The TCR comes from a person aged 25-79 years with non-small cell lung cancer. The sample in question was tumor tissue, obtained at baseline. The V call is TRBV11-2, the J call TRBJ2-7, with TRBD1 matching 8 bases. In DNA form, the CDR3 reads TGTGCCAGCAGCTTACAGGGGGCGGGTTTCGAGCAGTACTTC. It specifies CASSLQGAGFEQYF.